Included here is one T cell receptor (beta chain) sequence, with context. Its antigen remains unidentified. No clone much larger than this one lies a single base away; base qualities are absent. Whole blood was collected in K2EDTA tubes by collaborating institutions according to the institutions' own protocols. Collaborator samples were shipped for TCRbeta analysis as frozen whole blood, isolated PBMCs, or DNA extracted from either sample type. These data originate in a study of blood T cell repertoires in COVID-19 (dated by TCRdb to about 2020). About the study as a whole: Samples from collaborators originated in the United States, Italy and Spain and spanned both the acute and convalescent phases of COVID-19. The material from the prospective study consisted of cDNA or gDNA derived from T cells, B-cell-depleted T cells, or PBMCs. Deeply sampled blood TCRbeta repertoires from subjects exposed to, actively infected with, or recovered from COVID-19 were included in the dataset. The repertoires were made available in a free public database intended to serve as a resource for research on the immune response to SARS-CoV-2. Samples came from the ongoing ImmuneRACE study (first 160 participants) plus 1,254 subjects from 6 global collaborators. The sample metadata nearly always contained a de-identified subject ID, COVID-19 status, age in years and sex. Where HLA class I and class II types were available, the types were taken from metadata supplied by the sample provider, not from assay-based typing. Findings and caveats that apply to the study as a whole: How much clinical and demographic metadata was included differed by source and by participant, and the metadata was provided uncurated.

TCRbeta CDR3 regions were amplified from genomic DNA using the immunoSEQ Assay, a bias-controlled multiplex PCR. As for the authors' bioinformatics: The number of nucleated cells in each sample was estimated by amplification of reference gene primers within the assay. Sequence reads were collapsed and filtered to measure the absolute abundance of every unique TCRbeta CDR3 rearrangement. For each sample, productive Simpson clonality was calculated by taking the square root of Simpson's diversity index across productive rearrangements. TCRdb took this table from immuneACCESS and kept in-frame rearrangements with V and J called. Such tables lack part of the clones; where checked against another copy, unresolved V genes explain under half of the gap, and the rest is unexplained. The V and J calls and clone size are taken from that table; D and trimming were inferred from the DNA. The sample table shows 60,000 to 100,000 clones, and about 87% are seen once. Approximately 4.3% of the sample belongs to the ten largest clones.

The CDR3 goes from the cysteine to the phenylalanine over 15 residues. The read is trimmed to its CDR3 DNA, 45 bases read in frame from base 1. From a lookup of the germline V gene (reference sequence), CDR1 and CDR2 are LNHDA and SQIVND. The V and J ends are trimmed by 6 bases and 1 base, leaving 12 bases between them. The clonotype was recovered from a man in his fifties or sixties with active COVID-19. Sequences were obtained from peripheral blood. The rearrangement joined TRBV19 to TRBJ2-2; TRBD1 could be the D gene, as 5 bases match. This receptor carries the CDR3 CASSLKQGNTGELFF. The DNA sequence is given as TGTGCCAGTAGCCTCAAGCAGGGGAACACCGGGGAGCTGTTTTTT.